The rows below give T cell receptor beta chains drawn from one sample of a study of T cells in Graves' hyperthyroidism and ophthalmopathy. TCRdb passed the multiplex PCR reads through MiXCR, listing each CDR3 protein once. The data show 540,000 or so distinct CDR3 sequences, approximately 14% seen once. Sequencing was done on a sample of blood. The receptor set was obtained from a woman in her thirties with Graves' hyperthyroidism. Each CDR3 is given with its conserved first and last residue. Fields, in order: V gene, J gene, CDR3 protein.

V: TRBV28; J: TRBJ2-3; CDR3: CASSLAGLGIRMDTQYF
V: TRBV28; J: TRBJ2-3; CDR3: CASSLPGRTDTQYF
V: TRBV7-2; J: TRBJ2-3; CDR3: CASSADRGPRYTQYF
V: TRBV27; J: TRBJ1-5; CDR3: CASSKGSNQPQHF
V: TRBV9; J: TRBJ1-1; CDR3: CASSVVKGGQAGTEAFF
V: TRBV5-8; J: TRBJ2-1; CDR3: CASSPETSGRPGEQFF
V: TRBV6-1; J: TRBJ2-2; CDR3: CASTLGQNTGELFF
V: TRBV28; J: TRBJ2-5; CDR3: CASSIVAYQETQYF
V: TRBV7-3; J: TRBJ2-5; CDR3: CASSPGTGGFQETQYF
V: TRBV2; J: TRBJ1-4; CDR3: CASSGQGAGVYEKLFF
V: TRBV6-1; J: TRBJ2-7; CDR3: CASSGGLADYEQYF
V: TRBV6-1; J: TRBJ1-4; CDR3: CASGPQGEDEKLFF
V: TRBV18; J: TRBJ2-3; CDR3: CASSLWTSGIPTDTQYF
V: TRBV9; J: TRBJ2-3; CDR3: CASSVGGAVNTDTQYF
V: TRBV6-2/TRBV6-3; J: TRBJ2-7; CDR3: CASSSPGLAPLEQYF
V: TRBV24-1; J: TRBJ2-1; CDR3: CATSDPSGTGDIEQFF
V: TRBV18; J: TRBJ2-7; CDR3: CASSPEGLAASYEQYF
V: TRBV27; J: TRBJ1-1; CDR3: CASSRPGQDAKPEAFF
V: TRBV30; J: TRBJ1-3; CDR3: CAWSVRNTIYF
V: TRBV28; J: TRBJ2-7; CDR3: CASSLPTGIPSYEQYF
V: TRBV7-9; J: TRBJ2-5; CDR3: CASSLGGQGEETQYF
V: TRBV27; J: TRBJ1-1; CDR3: CASSEDRKTEAFF
V: TRBV28; J: TRBJ2-1; CDR3: CASRTERGSSYNEQLF
V: TRBV27; J: TRBJ2-7; CDR3: CASSTTEGNPYEQYF
V: TRBV10-3; J: TRBJ2-7; CDR3: CAISEGQGGEQYF
V: TRBV7-9; J: TRBJ2-2; CDR3: CASGGWGQASTGELFF
V: TRBV30; J: TRBJ2-1; CDR3: CAWSQRGEQFF
V: TRBV5-1; J: TRBJ2-1; CDR3: CASSEGFRDEQFF
V: TRBV11-3; J: TRBJ2-3; CDR3: CASSPRDGADTQYF
V: TRBV11-2; J: TRBJ2-5; CDR3: CASSPGTGPGAQYF
V: TRBV7-9; J: TRBJ2-2; CDR3: CASSPEGLAIGELFF
V: TRBV12-3/TRBV12-4; J: TRBJ2-1; CDR3: CASSWVRRSRDEQFF
V: TRBV9; J: TRBJ2-7; CDR3: CASSVETGGYEQYF
V: TRBV6-1; J: TRBJ1-6; CDR3: CASSRTGTDLSPLHF
V: TRBV25-1; J: TRBJ1-4; CDR3: CASGTGTNEKLFF
V: TRBV28; J: TRBJ1-3; CDR3: CASKAGLGNTIYF
V: TRBV12-3/TRBV12-4; J: TRBJ2-5; CDR3: CASTEQGWETQYF
V: TRBV6-1; J: TRBJ2-2; CDR3: CASSSSILAGATNTGELFF
V: TRBV3-1; J: TRBJ2-7; CDR3: CASSQDQQIGEQYF
V: TRBV6-1; J: TRBJ2-3; CDR3: CASSPAGLEHTQYF
V: TRBV11-3; J: TRBJ2-1; CDR3: CASSGSWTSGGYNEQFF
V: TRBV6-1; J: TRBJ2-1; CDR3: CASSESQGPYNEQFF
V: TRBV20-1; J: TRBJ1-5; CDR3: CSAWTEDQPQHF
V: TRBV12-3/TRBV12-4; J: TRBJ2-5; CDR3: CASSPEGADQETQYF
V: TRBV6-2/TRBV6-3; J: TRBJ2-7; CDR3: CASSSRTVSYEQYF
V: TRBV18; J: TRBJ2-3; CDR3: CASSPPSGGRTDTQYF